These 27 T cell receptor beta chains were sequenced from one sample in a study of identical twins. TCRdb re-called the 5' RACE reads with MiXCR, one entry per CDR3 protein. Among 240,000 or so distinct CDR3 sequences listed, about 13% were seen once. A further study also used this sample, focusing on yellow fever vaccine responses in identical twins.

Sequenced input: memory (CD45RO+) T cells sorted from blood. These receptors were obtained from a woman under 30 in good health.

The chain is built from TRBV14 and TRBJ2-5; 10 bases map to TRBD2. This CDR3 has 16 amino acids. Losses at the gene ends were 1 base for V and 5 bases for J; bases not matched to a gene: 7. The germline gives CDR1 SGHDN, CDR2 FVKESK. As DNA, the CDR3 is TGTGCCAGCAGCCAAGTAGCGGGAGGTTTTCTGGAGACCCAGTACTTC. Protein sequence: CASSQVAGGFLETQYF. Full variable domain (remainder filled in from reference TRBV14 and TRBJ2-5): EAGVTQFPSHSVIEKGQTVTLRCDPISGHDNLYWYRRVMGKEIKFLLHFVKESKQDESGMPNNRFLAERTGGTYSTLKVQPAELEDSGVYFCASSQVAGGFLETQYFGPGTRLLVL.

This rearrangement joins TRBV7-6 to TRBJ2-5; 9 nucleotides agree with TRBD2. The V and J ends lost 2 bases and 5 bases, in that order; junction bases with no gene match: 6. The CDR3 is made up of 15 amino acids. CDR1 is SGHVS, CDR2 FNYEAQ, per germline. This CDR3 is CASSLQRGVSETQYF. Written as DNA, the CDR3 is TGTGCCAGCAGCTTACAGCGGGGGGTCTCGGAGACCCAGTACTTC.

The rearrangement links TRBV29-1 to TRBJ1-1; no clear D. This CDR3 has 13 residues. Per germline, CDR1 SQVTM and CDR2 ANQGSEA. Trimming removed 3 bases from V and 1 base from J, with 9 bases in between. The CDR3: CSVEVSGNTEAFF. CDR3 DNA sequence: TGCAGCGTTGAGGTTTCGGGGAACACTGAAGCTTTCTTT.

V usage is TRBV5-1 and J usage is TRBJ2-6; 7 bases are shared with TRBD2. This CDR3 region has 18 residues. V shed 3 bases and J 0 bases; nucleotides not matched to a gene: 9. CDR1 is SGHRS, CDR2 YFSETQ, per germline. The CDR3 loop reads CASSSLMGGISGANVLTF. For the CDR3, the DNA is TGCGCCAGCAGCTCCCTCATGGGGGGGATCTCTGGGGCCAACGTCCTGACTTTC.

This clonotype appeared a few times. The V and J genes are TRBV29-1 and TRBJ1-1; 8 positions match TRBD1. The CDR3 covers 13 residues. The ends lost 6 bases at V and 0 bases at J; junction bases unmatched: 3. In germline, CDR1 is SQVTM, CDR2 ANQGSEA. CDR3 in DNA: TGCAGCGTAAACAGGGGGATGAACACTGAAGCTTTCTTT. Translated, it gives CSVNRGMNTEAFF. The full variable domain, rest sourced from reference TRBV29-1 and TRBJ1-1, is SAVISQKPSRDICQRGTSLTIQCQVDSQVTMMFWYRQQPGQSLTLIATANQGSEATYESGFVIDKFPISRPNLTFSTLTVSNMSPEDSSIYLCSVNRGMNTEAFFGQGTRLTVV.

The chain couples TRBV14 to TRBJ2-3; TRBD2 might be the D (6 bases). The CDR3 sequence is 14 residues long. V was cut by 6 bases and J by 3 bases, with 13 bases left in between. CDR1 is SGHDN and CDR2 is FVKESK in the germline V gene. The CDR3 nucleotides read TGTGCCAGCAGTATGCGGGGTGAGACAGATACGCAGTATTTT. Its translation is CASSMRGETDTQYF.

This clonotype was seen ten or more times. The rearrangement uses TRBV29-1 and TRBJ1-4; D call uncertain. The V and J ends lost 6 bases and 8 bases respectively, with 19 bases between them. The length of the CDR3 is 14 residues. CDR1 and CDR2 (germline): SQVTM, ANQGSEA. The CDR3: CSVLGPREGEKLFF. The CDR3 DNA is TGCAGCGTCCTTGGGCCAAGGGAAGGGGAAAAACTGTTTTTT. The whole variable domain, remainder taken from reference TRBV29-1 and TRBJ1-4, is SAVISQKPSRDICQRGTSLTIQCQVDSQVTMMFWYRQQPGQSLTLIATANQGSEATYESGFVIDKFPISRPNLTFSTLTVSNMSPEDSSIYLCSVLGPREGEKLFFGSGTQLSVL.

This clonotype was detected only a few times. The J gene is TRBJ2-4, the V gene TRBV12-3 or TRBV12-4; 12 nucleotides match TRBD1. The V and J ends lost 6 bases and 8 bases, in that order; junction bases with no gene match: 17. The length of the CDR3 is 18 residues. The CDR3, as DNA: TGTGCCAGCAGCCCGCTCCAGGGACAGGGGGCCAATTATGACATTCAGTACTTC. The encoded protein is CASSPLQGQGANYDIQYF.

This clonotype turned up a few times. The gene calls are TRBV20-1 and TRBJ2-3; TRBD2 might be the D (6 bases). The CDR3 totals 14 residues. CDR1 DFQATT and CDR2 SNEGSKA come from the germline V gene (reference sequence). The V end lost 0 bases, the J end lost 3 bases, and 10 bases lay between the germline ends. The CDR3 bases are TGCAGTGCTAGAGAAGGAGGGCGGACAGATACGCAGTATTTT. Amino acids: CSAREGGRTDTQYF.

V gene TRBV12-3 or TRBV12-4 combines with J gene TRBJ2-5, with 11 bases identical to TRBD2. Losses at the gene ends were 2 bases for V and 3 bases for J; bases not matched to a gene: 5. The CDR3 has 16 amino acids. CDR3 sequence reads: CASSLSSGGAKETQYF. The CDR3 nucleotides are TGTGCCAGCAGTTTAAGTAGCGGGGGGGCCAAAGAGACCCAGTACTTC.

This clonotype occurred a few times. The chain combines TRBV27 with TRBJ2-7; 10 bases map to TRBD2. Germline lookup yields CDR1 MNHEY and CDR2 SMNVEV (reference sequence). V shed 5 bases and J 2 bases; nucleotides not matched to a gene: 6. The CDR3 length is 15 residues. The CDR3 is CASSLLAGPPYEQYF. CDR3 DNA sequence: TGTGCCAGCAGTCTACTAGCGGGGCCCCCCTACGAGCAGTACTTC.

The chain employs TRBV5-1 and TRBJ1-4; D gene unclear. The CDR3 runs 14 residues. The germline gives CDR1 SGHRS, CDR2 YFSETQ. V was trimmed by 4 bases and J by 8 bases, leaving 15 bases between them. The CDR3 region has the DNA TGCGCCAGCAGCCCTCGTGGACTGGAGGAAAAACTGTTTTTT. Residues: CASSPRGLEEKLFF.

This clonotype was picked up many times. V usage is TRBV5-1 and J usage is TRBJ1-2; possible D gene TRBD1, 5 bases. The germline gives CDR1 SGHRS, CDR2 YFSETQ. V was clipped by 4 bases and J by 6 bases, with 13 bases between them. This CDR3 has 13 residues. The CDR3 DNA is TGCGCCAGCAGCCCAGGGATGTCGGATGGCTACACCTTC. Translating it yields CASSPGMSDGYTF.

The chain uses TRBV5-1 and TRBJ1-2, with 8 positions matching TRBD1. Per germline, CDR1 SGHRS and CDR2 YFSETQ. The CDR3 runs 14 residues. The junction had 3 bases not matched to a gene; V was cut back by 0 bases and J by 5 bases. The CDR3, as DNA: TGCGCCAGCAGCTTGGAGTACAGGGGGTATGGCTACACCTTC. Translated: CASSLEYRGYGYTF.

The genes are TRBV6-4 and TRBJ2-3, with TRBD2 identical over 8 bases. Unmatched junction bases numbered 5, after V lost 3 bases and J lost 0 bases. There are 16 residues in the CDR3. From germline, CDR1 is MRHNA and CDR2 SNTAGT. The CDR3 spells CASSDTAGESTDTQYF. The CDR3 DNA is TGTGCCAGCAGTGATACAGCGGGAGAGAGCACAGATACGCAGTATTTT.

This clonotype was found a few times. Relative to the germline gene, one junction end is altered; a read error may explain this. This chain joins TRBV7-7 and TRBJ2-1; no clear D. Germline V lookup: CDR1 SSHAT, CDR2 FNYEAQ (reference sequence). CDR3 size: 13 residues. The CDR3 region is CASSFRPHNEQFF. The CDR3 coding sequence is TGTGCTAGCAGCTTTAGGCCCCACAATGAGCAGTTCTTC.

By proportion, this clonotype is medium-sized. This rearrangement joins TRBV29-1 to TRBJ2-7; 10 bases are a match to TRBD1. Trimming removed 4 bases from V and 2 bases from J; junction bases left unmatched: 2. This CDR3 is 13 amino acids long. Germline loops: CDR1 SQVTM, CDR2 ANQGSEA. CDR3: CSVGTGGAYEQYF. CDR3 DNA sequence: TGCAGCGTTGGGACAGGGGGGGCCTACGAGCAGTACTTC.

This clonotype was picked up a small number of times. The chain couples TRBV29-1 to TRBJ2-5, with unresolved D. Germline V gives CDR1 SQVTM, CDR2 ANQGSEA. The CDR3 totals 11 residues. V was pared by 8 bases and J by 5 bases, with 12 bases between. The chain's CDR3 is CSKSFGETQYF. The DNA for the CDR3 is TGCAGCAAATCGTTCGGGGAGACCCAGTACTTC.

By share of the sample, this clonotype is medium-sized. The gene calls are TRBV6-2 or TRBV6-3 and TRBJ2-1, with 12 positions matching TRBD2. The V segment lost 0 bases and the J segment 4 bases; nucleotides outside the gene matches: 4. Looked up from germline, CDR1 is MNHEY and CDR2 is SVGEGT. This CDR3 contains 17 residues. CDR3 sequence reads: CASSYSGLAGIYNEQFF. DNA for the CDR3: TGTGCCAGCAGTTACTCCGGACTAGCGGGGATTTACAATGAGCAGTTCTTC.

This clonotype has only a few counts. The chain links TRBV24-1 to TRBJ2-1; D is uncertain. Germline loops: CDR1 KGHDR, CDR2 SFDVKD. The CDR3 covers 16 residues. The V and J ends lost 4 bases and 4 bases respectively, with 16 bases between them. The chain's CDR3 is CATSEPGPTSYNEQFF. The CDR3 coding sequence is TGTGCCACCAGTGAGCCGGGTCCGACTTCATACAATGAGCAGTTCTTC.

The CDR3 sequence: CASSLSVGTSGGAQYF. The CDR3 DNA is TGTGCCAGCAGCTTGAGTGTTGGGACTAGCGGGGGGGCCCAGTACTTC. The V gene is TRBV5-8, the J gene TRBJ2-5; 16 nucleotides align to TRBD2. The CDR3 loop spans 16 amino acids. Germline values: CDR1 SGHTS, CDR2 YDEGEE. Germline trimming cut 1 base from V and 9 bases from J; bases unmatched to any gene: 6. The full variable domain, rest sourced from reference TRBV5-8 and TRBJ2-5, is EAGVTQSPTHLIKTRGQQATLRCSPISGHTSVYWYQQALGLGLQFLLWYDEGEERNRGNFPPRFSGRQFPNYSSELNVNALELEDSALYLCASSLSVGTSGGAQYFGPGTRLLVL.

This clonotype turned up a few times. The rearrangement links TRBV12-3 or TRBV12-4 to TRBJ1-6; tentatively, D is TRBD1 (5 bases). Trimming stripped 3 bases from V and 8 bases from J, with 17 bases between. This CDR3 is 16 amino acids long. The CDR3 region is CASSFGSGASHSPLHF. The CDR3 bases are TGTGCCAGCAGTTTTGGGTCCGGGGCCAGCCATTCACCCCTCCACTTT.

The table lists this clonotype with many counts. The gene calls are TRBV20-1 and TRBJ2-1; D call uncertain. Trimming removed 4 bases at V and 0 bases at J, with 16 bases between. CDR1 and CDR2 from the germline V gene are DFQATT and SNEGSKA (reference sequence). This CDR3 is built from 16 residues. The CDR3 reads CSATPQDYSSYNEQFF. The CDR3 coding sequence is TGCAGTGCTACGCCCCAGGATTATAGCTCCTACAATGAGCAGTTCTTC.

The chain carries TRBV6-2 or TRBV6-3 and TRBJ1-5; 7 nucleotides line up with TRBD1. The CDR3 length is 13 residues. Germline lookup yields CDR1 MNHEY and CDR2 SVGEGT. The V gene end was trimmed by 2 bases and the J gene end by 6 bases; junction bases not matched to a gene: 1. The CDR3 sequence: CASSYDRVQPQHF. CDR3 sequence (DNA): TGTGCCAGCAGTTACGACAGGGTTCAGCCCCAGCATTTT.

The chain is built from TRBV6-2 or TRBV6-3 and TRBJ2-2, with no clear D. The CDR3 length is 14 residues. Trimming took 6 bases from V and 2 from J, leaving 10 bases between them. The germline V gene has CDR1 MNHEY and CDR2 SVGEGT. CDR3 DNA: TGTGCCAGCAGCGTTATCCCTAACACCGGGGAGCTGTTTTTT. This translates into CASSVIPNTGELFF.

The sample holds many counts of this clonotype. The CDR3 sequence: CAISEKGIEQYF. The CDR3 DNA sequence: TGTGCCATCAGTGAAAAGGGGATCGAGCAGTACTTC. This chain links TRBV10-3 with TRBJ2-7, with D maybe TRBD1 (5 bases). The germline V gene encodes CDR1 ENHRY and CDR2 SYGVKD. The V and J ends lost 3 bases and 6 bases respectively, with 9 bases between them. This CDR3 is built from 12 residues.

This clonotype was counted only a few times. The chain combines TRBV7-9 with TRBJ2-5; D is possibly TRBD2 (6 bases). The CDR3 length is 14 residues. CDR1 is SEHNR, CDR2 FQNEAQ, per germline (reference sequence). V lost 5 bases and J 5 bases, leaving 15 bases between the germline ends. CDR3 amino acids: CASSPWGDGETQYF. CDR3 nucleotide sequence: TGTGCCAGCAGCCCTTGGGGGGATGGTGAGACCCAGTACTTC.